One and the same sample provided the 8 T cell receptor beta chains below, sequenced in a study of graft-versus-host responses after intestinal transplantation. For these TCRs, the target antigens are not known. Repertoires were generated with immunoSEQ multiplex PCR, while TCRdb's copy carries only in-frame clones and drops some. The top ten hold 0.2% to 0.25% of the sample, which has 35,000 to 45,000 clones, about 96% seen once. Specimen: unstimulated CD8+ T cells sorted from spleen or lymph node cells, collected before transplant. These receptor sequences come from a human donor who was the organ donor for an intestinal transplant.

This sequence joins TRBV4-1 and TRBJ2-1; 13 bases match TRBD2. The CDR3 is 18 amino acids. V trimming: 3 bases; J trimming: 1 base; junction bases outside the gene matches: 6. The germline V gene has CDR1 MGHRA and CDR2 YSYEKL. CDR3 residues: CASSHPRTSGGSYNEQFF. CDR3 DNA sequence: TGCGCCAGCAGCCATCCTCGGACTAGCGGGGGATCCTACAATGAGCAGTTCTTC.

Here the CDR3 DNA reads TGCGCCAGCAGCCAAGACCCGACAGGAGGGTACGAGCAGTACTTC. It codes for CASSQDPTGGYEQYF. This chain links TRBV4-1 with TRBJ2-7; either TRBD1 or TRBD2 may supply D (6 bases each). The CDR3 consists of 15 residues. CDR1 MGHRA and CDR2 YSYEKL come from the germline V gene. V lost 0 bases and J lost 4, with 13 bases in between.

This chain uses TRBV7-8 with TRBJ2-7; TRBD1 matches 7 bases. The germline gives CDR1 SGHVS, CDR2 FQNEAQ. The CDR3 sequence is 14 residues long. J was trimmed by 2 bases and V by 4 bases; bases with no gene match: 5. CDR3 loop: CASSSTGVPYEQYF. The CDR3 region has the DNA TGTGCCAGCAGCTCAACAGGGGTGCCCTACGAGCAGTACTTC.

V and J are TRBV4-3 and TRBJ1-2; 9 bases line up with TRBD1. V lost 4 bases, J lost 4 bases, and 4 bases stayed unmatched. Germline V CDR1 and CDR2: LGHNA, YSLEER. The CDR3 consists of 14 residues. The CDR3, as DNA: TGCGCCAGCAGCCCCTCGGGACAGGGCTATGGCTACACCTTC. Residues: CASSPSGQGYGYTF.

V and J are TRBV6-1 and TRBJ2-7; possible D gene TRBD1, 6 bases. Trimming shortened V by 2 bases and J by 3 bases, and 11 bases separated the two germline ends. Germline V gene sequence: CDR1 MNHNS, CDR2 SASEGT. The CDR3 is 14 amino acids. The CDR3 DNA follows: TGTGCCAGCAGTGAATCGCCAGGGGACTACGAGCAGTACTTC. As protein: CASSESPGDYEQYF.

The V gene is TRBV7-8, the J gene TRBJ2-3, with D perhaps TRBD1 or TRBD2 (5 bases each). The CDR3 totals 13 residues. The germline V and J ends were trimmed by 2 bases and 4 bases, with 7 bases remaining between them. The germline gives CDR1 SGHVS, CDR2 FQNEAQ. The CDR3 DNA reads as TGTGCCAGCAGCTTATTGGGGGCAGATACGCAGTATTTT. Its protein is CASSLLGADTQYF. Drawing the rest from reference TRBV7-8 and TRBJ2-3, the complete variable domain is GAGVSQSPRYKVAKRGQDVALRCDPISGHVSLFWYQQALGQGPEFLTYFQNEAQLDKSGLPSDRFFAERPEGSVSTLKIQRTQQEDSAVYLCASSLLGADTQYFGPGTRLTVL.

The V and J genes are TRBV7-3 and TRBJ2-3, with D unclear. The V end lost 0 bases, the J end lost 0 bases, and 4 bases lay between the germline ends. CDR3 length: 14 residues. From germline, CDR1 is SGHTA and CDR2 FQGTGA. The CDR3 DNA sequence: TGTGCCAGCAGCTTAACCGCTAGCACAGATACGCAGTATTTT. It specifies CASSLTASTDTQYF.

This rearrangement joins TRBV7-9 to TRBJ2-7; D uncertain. The length of the CDR3 is 11 residues. Germline CDR1 reads SEHNR; CDR2 reads FQNEAQ (reference sequence). Deletions cut 5 bases from V and 4 bases from J, with 6 bases between. The CDR3 loop is CASSPSYEQYF. Written as DNA, the CDR3 is TGTGCCAGCAGCCCCTCATACGAGCAGTACTTC.